These 25 T cell receptor beta chains were all obtained from the same sample, sequenced in a study of cytomegalovirus exposure and HLA in healthy donors. 13 Jbeta primers and 60 Vbeta primers were used for the PCR. This table comes from immunoSEQ multiplex PCR, and its TCRdb copy is limited to in-frame clones, with some not included. Among roughly 120,000 clones listed, 76% were seen once. The sequencing sample was made of PBMCs. These receptors originate from a woman in her forties or fifties in good health and CMV-seropositive.

This clone appeared a single time. The CDR3 DNA sequence: TGTGCCAGCAGCCAAGAGGGACTTTACAATGAGCAGTTCTTC. Its protein product is CASSQEGLYNEQFF. The chain uses TRBV4-2 and TRBJ2-1; a weak D match, TRBD2 (6 bases). Looked up from germline, CDR1 is LGHNA and CDR2 is YNFKEQ. Trimming removed 0 bases from V and 4 bases from J, with 7 bases in between. CDR3 length: 14 amino acids.

The chain uses TRBV5-6 and TRBJ2-7; possible D gene TRBD1, 6 bases. Germline V gene lookup returns CDR1 SGHDT and CDR2 YYEEEE. Trimming left V 1 base short and J 4 bases short, with 15 bases between. This CDR3 contains 15 residues. The CDR3 coding sequence is TGTGCCAGCAGCTTGTATGGGGGACAAGGGTACGAGCAGTACTTC. It codes for CASSLYGGQGYEQYF.

This clone was observed a handful of times. The chain employs TRBV5-4 and TRBJ2-7; 10 bases are shared with TRBD2. Germline CDR1 and CDR2: SGHNT and YYREEE (reference sequence). J was trimmed by 7 bases and V by 0 bases; bases with no gene match: 10. The CDR3 length is 16 residues. The CDR3 DNA sequence: TGTGCCAGCAGCTTGGCCGGGAGCGGGGGGGCCTGGGAGCAGTACTTC. As protein: CASSLAGSGGAWEQYF.

In its sample, this clone was seen a few times. The chain uses TRBV5-6 and TRBJ1-3; D gene ambiguous. Germline V gives CDR1 SGHDT, CDR2 YYEEEE. V was trimmed by 4 bases and J by 5 bases, leaving 13 bases between them. This CDR3 is built from 14 residues. In DNA form, the CDR3 reads TGTGCCAGCAGCCCGACCCGGGATCGAAACACCATATATTTT. This codes for CASSPTRDRNTIYF.

This chain uses TRBV9 with TRBJ2-3; 7 bases are a match to TRBD1. From germline, CDR1 is SGDLS and CDR2 YYNGEE. The CDR3 totals 15 residues. Trimming removed 4 bases from V and 4 bases from J; junction bases left unmatched: 9. CDR3 in amino acids: CASSLGDRHADTQYF. DNA for the CDR3: TGTGCCAGCAGCCTCGGGGACAGACATGCAGATACGCAGTATTTT.

This clone appeared once. The chain employs TRBV7-9 and TRBJ2-5, with D perhaps matching TRBD2 (6 bases). This CDR3 contains 14 residues. The germline V gene has CDR1 SEHNR and CDR2 FQNEAQ (reference sequence). V lost 3 bases, J lost 2 bases, and 10 bases lay in between. In DNA form, the CDR3 reads TGTGCCAGCAGCTTGGAGGGACCTCAAGAGACCCAGTACTTC. It translates to CASSLEGPQETQYF.

The V call is TRBV5-1, the J call TRBJ2-2, with TRBD2 matching over 8 bases. The length of the CDR3 is 17 residues. V lost 1 base to trimming and J lost 5 bases; unmatched junction nucleotides: 10. From germline, CDR1 is SGHRS and CDR2 YFSETQ. This chain's CDR3 is CASSLTTGTSRTGELFF. The CDR3 DNA follows: TGCGCCAGCAGCTTGACCACCGGGACTAGTAGAACCGGGGAGCTGTTTTTT.

V usage is TRBV19 and J usage is TRBJ2-5; D may be TRBD2 (5 bases). The CDR3 spans 16 residues. Trimming stripped 5 bases from V and 4 bases from J, with 20 bases between. Per the germline V gene, CDR1 is LNHDA and CDR2 is SQIVND (reference sequence). CDR3 region: CASSSLGKKGGETQYF. CDR3 DNA sequence: TGTGCCAGTAGTTCCCTGGGGAAAAAAGGAGGAGAGACCCAGTACTTC.

The V gene is TRBV5-4, the J gene TRBJ1-2; D is perhaps TRBD1 (5 bases). This CDR3 spans 13 amino acids. V was clipped by 4 bases and J by 5 bases, with 12 bases between them. Germline V lookup: CDR1 SGHNT, CDR2 YYREEE (reference sequence). CDR3: CASSLTRQYGYTF. CDR3 bases: TGTGCCAGCAGCCTGACACGACAGTATGGCTACACCTTC.

CDR3 DNA sequence: TGCGCCAGCAGCCCCGGGGAGCCTAATGAAAAACTGTTTTTT. The encoded protein is CASSPGEPNEKLFF. The V and J genes are TRBV5-1 and TRBJ1-4; D ambiguous. Per germline, CDR1 SGHRS and CDR2 YFSETQ. The CDR3 has 14 residues. The V end lost 4 bases, the J end lost 3 bases, and 10 bases lay between the germline ends.

The chain has TRBV19 and TRBJ2-7; 9 positions agree with TRBD1. Germline V gives CDR1 LNHDA, CDR2 SQIVND (reference sequence). CDR3 length: 15 amino acids. V shed 5 bases, J shed 3 bases, and the junction held 8 bases outside the gene matches. This CDR3 reads CASSLTGTGLYEQYF. For the CDR3, the DNA is TGTGCCAGTAGTTTAACCGGGACAGGGCTCTACGAGCAGTACTTC.

As regards this clone: This specimen includes other DNA sequences encoding the same CDR3. The rearrangement links TRBV9 to TRBJ2-2; tentatively, D is TRBD2 (7 bases). This CDR3 is built from 14 residues. V shed 3 bases and J shed 4 bases, with 10 bases lying between them. The germline CDR1 and CDR2 sequences are SGDLS and YYNGEE. The CDR3 DNA reads as TGTGCCAGCAGCGCGGGGGGCGGCACCGGGGAGCTGTTTTTT. Amino acid sequence: CASSAGGGTGELFF.

The chain carries TRBV27 and TRBJ2-1; 8 bases match TRBD2. V dropped 3 bases and J dropped 2; count of bases not matched to a gene: 9. From germline, CDR1 is MNHEY and CDR2 SMNVEV (reference sequence). The CDR3 runs to 17 residues. The CDR3 loop is CASSFPSGGSTYNEQFF. DNA of the CDR3: TGTGCCAGCAGTTTCCCCAGCGGGGGCTCTACCTACAATGAGCAGTTCTTC.

This clone was observed a few times. V usage is TRBV2 and J usage is TRBJ1-5; D is uncertain. Germline V CDR1 and CDR2: SNHLY, FYNNEI. The CDR3 is 19 amino acids. Trimming left V 6 bases short and J 3 bases short, with 27 bases between. The CDR3 coding sequence is TGTGCCAGCAGGAACTACAAACCAGAATCCCTTACCAACAATCAGCCCCAGCATTTT. Translation gives CASRNYKPESLTNNQPQHF. The full variable domain, completed using reference TRBV2 and TRBJ1-5, is EPEVTQTPSHQVTQMGQEVILRCVPISNHLYFYWYRQILGQKVEFLVSFYNNEISEKSEIFDDQFSVERPDGSNFTLKIRSTKLEDSAMYFCASRNYKPESLTNNQPQHFGDGTRLSIL.

J is TRBJ2-1 and V is TRBV19; 9 nucleotides agree with TRBD2. Germline-derived CDR1 and CDR2 are LNHDA and SQIVND (reference sequence). The CDR3 loop spans 18 amino acids. The V gene end was trimmed by 5 bases and the J gene end by 4 bases; junction bases not matched to a gene: 15. For the CDR3, the DNA is TGTGCCAGTAGTGCTGACGCTAGCGGGACTAGACCTTACAATGAGCAGTTCTTC. Amino acid sequence: CASSADASGTRPYNEQFF. The variable domain in full, completed from reference TRBV19 and TRBJ2-1, reads DGGITQSPKYLFRKEGQNVTLSCEQNLNHDAMYWYRQDPGQGLRLIYYSQIVNDFQKGDIAEGYSVSREKKESFPLTVTSAQKNPTAFYLCASSADASGTRPYNEQFFGPGTRLTVL.

The V call is TRBV5-1, the J call TRBJ2-5, with 9 bases aligning to TRBD2. The CDR3 is 17 amino acids. In germline, CDR1 is SGHRS, CDR2 YFSETQ. V was clipped by 0 bases and J by 4 bases; unmatched bases: 10. The CDR3 sequence: CASSLGASGISTETQYF. The CDR3 DNA is TGCGCCAGCAGCTTGGGGGCTAGCGGGATTTCAACAGAGACCCAGTACTTC.

The chain uses TRBV4-1 and TRBJ2-5, with 11 bases lining up with TRBD2. This CDR3 has 16 amino acids. Germline V lookup: CDR1 MGHRA, CDR2 YSYEKL. Trimming removed 8 bases from V and 5 bases from J; junction bases left unmatched: 13. Here the CDR3 reads CASRPGTSGAGETQYF. DNA for the CDR3: TGCGCCAGCCGGCCAGGGACTAGCGGAGCCGGGGAGACCCAGTACTTC.

The V call is TRBV9, the J call TRBJ2-7, with no clear D. There are 11 residues in the CDR3. CDR1 and CDR2 (germline): SGDLS, YYNGEE. V was trimmed by 2 bases and J by 6 bases, leaving 6 bases between them. CDR3 in DNA: TGTGCCAGCAGCGTCCCCCGCGAGCAGTACTTC. It encodes CASSVPREQYF.

This rearrangement joins TRBV28 to TRBJ1-2; 8 nucleotides align to TRBD1. The CDR3 is made up of 13 amino acids. V shed 5 bases and J 8 bases; nucleotides not matched to a gene: 7. Looked up from germline, CDR1 is MDHEN and CDR2 is SYDVKM. The CDR3 region is CASSTGTGLGYTF. In nucleotides, the CDR3 is TGTGCCAGCAGTACCGGGACAGGTTTAGGCTACACCTTC.

The rearrangement uses TRBV7-9 and TRBJ1-1; 9 nucleotides line up with TRBD1. The germline V gene has CDR1 SEHNR and CDR2 FQNEAQ (reference sequence). This CDR3 is 17 amino acids long. J lost 1 base, V lost 1 base, and 7 bases had no gene match. The CDR3 region is CASSLDGQGLRNTEAFF. The CDR3 bases are TGTGCCAGCAGCTTAGATGGACAGGGGTTGAGGAACACTGAAGCTTTCTTT.

The chain combines TRBV4-1 with TRBJ1-5, with unresolved D. Germline V lookup: CDR1 MGHRA, CDR2 YSYEKL. The CDR3 is 13 amino acids. Trimming took off 0 bases at V and 7 bases at J, with 7 bases between the two ends. DNA of the CDR3: TGCGCCAGCAGCCAAGATGAGGAGCAGCCCCAGCATTTT. Amino acids: CASSQDEEQPQHF.

This clone occurred a few times. The rearrangement joins TRBV7-2 to TRBJ2-5, with 10 bases that match TRBD2. CDR3 length equals 14 residues. CDR1 is SGHTA, CDR2 FQGNSA, per germline. The trim removed 5 bases at V and 3 bases at J, leaving 3 bases unmatched. The CDR3 spells CASSPSGGKETQYF. Here the CDR3 DNA reads TGTGCCAGCAGCCCTAGCGGGGGAAAAGAGACCCAGTACTTC.

This sequence joins TRBV13 and TRBJ2-3; 10 bases fit TRBD2. The CDR3 covers 17 residues. Losses at the gene ends were 0 bases for V and 3 bases for J; bases not matched to a gene: 6. From germline, CDR1 is PRHDT and CDR2 FYEKMQ (reference sequence). The CDR3 spells CASSLGLAGVSTDTQYF. The CDR3 DNA reads as TGTGCCAGCAGCTTAGGGCTAGCGGGAGTTTCTACAGATACGCAGTATTTT.

This clone showed up just a few times. The J gene is TRBJ2-7, the V gene TRBV7-2; TRBD2 agrees at 15 bases. With 5 bases clipped from V and 1 base from J, the junction kept 9 bases outside the gene matches. The CDR3 extends over 18 amino acids. Germline loops: CDR1 SGHTA, CDR2 FQGNSA. The CDR3 DNA reads TGTGCCAGCAGCCCGCACCCAGGACTAGCGGGGGGGTCCTACGAGCAGTACTTC. Translated, it gives CASSPHPGLAGGSYEQYF. Full variable domain (outside the CDR3, taken from reference TRBV7-2 and TRBJ2-7): GAGVSQSPSNKVTEKGKDVELRCDPISGHTALYWYRQSLGQGLEFLIYFQGNSAPDKSGLPSDRFSAERTGGSVSTLTIQRTQQEDSAVYLCASSPHPGLAGGSYEQYFGPGTRLTVT.

The V call is TRBV29-1, the J call TRBJ1-1; 9 bases are shared with TRBD1. The length of the CDR3 is 12 residues. The germline V gene encodes CDR1 SQVTM and CDR2 ANQGSEA. The DNA of the CDR3 is TGCGGGGTACAGGGGGCAGGCACTGAAGCTTTCTTT. As protein: CGVQGAGTEAFF.